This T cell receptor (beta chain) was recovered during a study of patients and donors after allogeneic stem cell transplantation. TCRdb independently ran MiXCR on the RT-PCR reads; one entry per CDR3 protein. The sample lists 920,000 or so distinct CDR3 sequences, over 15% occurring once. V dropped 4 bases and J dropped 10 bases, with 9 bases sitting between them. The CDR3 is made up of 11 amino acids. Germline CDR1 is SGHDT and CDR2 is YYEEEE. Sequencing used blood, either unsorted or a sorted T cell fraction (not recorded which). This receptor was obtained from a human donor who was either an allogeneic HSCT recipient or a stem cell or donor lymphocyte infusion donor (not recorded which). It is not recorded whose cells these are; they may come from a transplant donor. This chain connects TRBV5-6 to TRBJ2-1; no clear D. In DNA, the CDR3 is TGTGCCAGCAGCCTTCAGTGGGAGCAGTTCTTC. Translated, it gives CASSLQWEQFF. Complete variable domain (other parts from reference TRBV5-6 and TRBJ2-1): DAGVTQSPTHLIKTRGQQVTLRCSPKSGHDTVSWYQQALGQGPQFIFQYYEEEERQRGNFPDRFSGHQFPNYSSELNVNALLLGDSALYLCASSLQWEQFFGPGTRLTVL.